Below, 10 T cell receptor beta chains from the same sample are listed, as sequenced in a study of beta chain features in type 1 diabetes. Whole-study findings and limits: Significant though moderate, a shortening of TCRB CDR3s appeared in all four CD4+ subsets of Type 1 diabetes patients.

Expressed TCRB transcripts were sequenced after all isolated RNA was converted to cDNA. Generated by immunoSEQ multiplex PCR, the TCRdb table keeps only in-frame clones and is missing some. The sample contains about 360,000 clones, over 10% of which appear only once. Their specific antigens are unknown. Sequencing used naive CD4+ T cells from blood. These receptors originate from a young woman with type 1 diabetes.

This clone was detected only a few times. This rearrangement joins TRBV7-9 to TRBJ1-5; 9 bases are shared with TRBD1. This CDR3 has 14 residues. V gave up 4 bases and J gave up 11 bases; unmatched junction bases: 9. Germline-derived CDR1 and CDR2 are SEHNR and FQNEAQ (reference sequence). In DNA, the CDR3 is TGTGCCAGCAGCTCGGGGACAGGGATAGTAGCCCAGCATTTT. It specifies CASSSGTGIVAQHF.

The chain carries TRBV5-1 and TRBJ1-6, with TRBD1 matching 7 bases. The CDR3 loop spans 16 amino acids. V gave up 4 bases and J gave up 8 bases; unmatched junction bases: 12. The germline V gene has CDR1 SGHRS and CDR2 YFSETQ. The CDR3 is CASSSTGTAGDSPLHF. DNA for the CDR3: TGCGCCAGCAGCAGCACCGGGACAGCGGGTGATTCACCCCTCCACTTT. The variable domain in full, completed from reference TRBV5-1 and TRBJ1-6, reads KAGVTQTPRYLIKTRGQQVTLSCSPISGHRSVSWYQQTPGQGLQFLFEYFSETQRNKGNFPGRFSGRQFSNSRSEMNVSTLELGDSALYLCASSSTGTAGDSPLHFGNGTRLTVT.

This clone was detected a few times. This chain's CDR3 is CASSSFSGKHNEQFF. The CDR3 coding sequence is TGCGCCAGCAGCTCTTTTTCAGGGAAACACAATGAGCAGTTCTTC. J is TRBJ2-1 and V is TRBV5-1; the D gene is possibly TRBD1 (5 bases). CDR3 size: 15 residues. Germline CDR1 reads SGHRS; CDR2 reads YFSETQ. V dropped 3 bases and J dropped 5 bases, with 15 bases sitting between them.

This chain uses TRBV5-4 with TRBJ2-1, with 7 nucleotides matching TRBD2. CDR1 is SGHNT, CDR2 YYREEE, per germline (reference sequence). The CDR3 has 11 residues. With 4 bases clipped from V and 9 bases from J, the junction kept 1 base outside the gene matches. The CDR3 here is CASSREVEQFF. CDR3 bases: TGTGCCAGCAGCCGGGAGGTTGAGCAGTTCTTC.

V is TRBV28 and J is TRBJ1-4; the D gene is possibly TRBD1 (5 bases). The germline V and J ends were trimmed by 1 base and 7 bases, with 10 bases remaining between them. The CDR3 spans 14 residues. Per the germline V gene, CDR1 is MDHEN and CDR2 is SYDVKM. The CDR3 here is CASSLSGSGEKLFF. The CDR3 nucleotides are TGTGCCAGCAGTTTATCAGGGTCTGGTGAAAAACTGTTTTTT.

This clone has more than one count but fewer than ten. The chain employs TRBV7-2 and TRBJ2-7; 9 bases map to TRBD1. The V segment lost 3 bases and the J segment 4 bases; nucleotides outside the gene matches: 4. The CDR3 length is 14 residues. Germline V CDR1 and CDR2: SGHTA, FQGNSA. The CDR3 here is CASSFGTGTYEQYF. The CDR3 bases are TGTGCCAGCAGCTTCGGGACAGGGACTTACGAGCAGTACTTC.

The chain links TRBV29-1 to TRBJ1-2, with TRBD1 as a possible D gene (5 bases). The germline CDR1 and CDR2 sequences are SQVTM and ANQGSEA. This CDR3 is built from 14 residues. V lost 4 bases and J lost 0, with 12 bases in between. As DNA, the CDR3 is TGCAGCGTTGCTGAGACAGTGGCTAACTATGGCTACACCTTC. This gives the protein CSVAETVANYGYTF.

V is TRBV14 and J is TRBJ1-2; D gene unclear. The CDR3 loop spans 13 amino acids. The germline V gene encodes CDR1 SGHDN and CDR2 FVKESK. Trimming left V 4 bases short and J 6 bases short, with 12 bases between. In DNA form, the CDR3 reads TGTGCCAGCAGCCCCCTCGGTCGAAATGGCTACACCTTC. This codes for CASSPLGRNGYTF.

This clone was seen a handful of times. The chain carries TRBV5-6 and TRBJ2-1, with D perhaps TRBD1 (6 bases). The CDR3 loop spans 15 amino acids. Germline values: CDR1 SGHDT, CDR2 YYEEEE. V was cut by 4 bases and J by 1 base, with 12 bases left in between. In DNA form, the CDR3 reads TGTGCCAGCAGCATTCCAGGGGAATCCTACAATGAGCAGTTCTTC. Amino acids: CASSIPGESYNEQFF.

The V and J genes are TRBV2 and TRBJ2-7; TRBD1 matches 10 bases. The CDR3 loop spans 12 amino acids. Germline lookup yields CDR1 SNHLY and CDR2 FYNNEI. Trimming took 11 bases from V and 3 from J; bases not matched to a gene: 4. The CDR3 nucleotides read TGTGCCGGACGGACAGGGGGCTACGAGCAGTACTTC. Its translation is CAGRTGGYEQYF. Supplemented by reference TRBV2 and TRBJ2-7, the full variable domain reads EPEVTQTPSHQVTQMGQEVILRCVPISNHLYFYWYRQILGQKVEFLVSFYNNEISEKSEIFDDQFSVERPDGSNFTLKIRSTKLEDSAMYFCAGRTGGYEQYFGPGTRLTVT.